This TCR beta chain was sequenced during a study of shared clonotypes between healthy human individuals. Points from the study as a whole: Sampling included only blood; tissue repertoires likely differ.

After removal of 6 bases from V and 4 bases from J, the junction contained 9 bases not matched to a gene. The CDR3 consists of 14 residues. CDR1 is SGHKS, CDR2 YYEKEE, per germline (reference sequence). Here immunoSEQ multiplex PCR was the method, and the copy in TCRdb shows in-frame clones only, minus some. The sample gives 1,400,000 or so clones, approximately 98.5% of which show up once; roughly 0.35% is in the top ten. On this clone itself: Its specificity is unknown.

The receptor was derived from a man aged 30-40 years in good health. Specimen: naive CD4+ T cells sorted from blood. Subset in this sample: CD45RA+ positively selected. The gene calls are TRBV5-5 and TRBJ2-5; 7 bases align to TRBD2. CDR3 residues: CASTRRWGGETQYF. CDR3 sequence (DNA): TGTGCCAGCACCCGAAGGTGGGGGGGAGAGACCCAGTACTTC.